This is a list of T cell receptor beta chains from one sample in a study of cytomegalovirus exposure and HLA in healthy donors. Measured with immunoSEQ multiplex PCR; TCRdb has only the in-frame clones, and not every one. The sample has approximately 120,000 clones, 76% seen once; the top ten hold 12%. Sequenced material: PBMCs. Receptors were obtained from a woman in her 40s in good health and CMV-seropositive. The CDR3 runs from the conserved cysteine through the conserved F or W. D genes are given only for firm matches. The size field is filled for only some rows; it gives once, few, many or a size class.

TGCGCCAGCAGCTTGGGCGTGACAGGGACAAATGAAAAACTGTTTTTT CASSLGVTGTNEKLFF TRBV5-1 NA TRBD1 TRBJ1-4
TGCGCCAGCAGCTTTACAGGGCTTAGCAATCAGCCCCAGCATTTT CASSFTGLSNQPQHF TRBV5-1 NA NA TRBJ1-5
TGCGCCAGCACCAGTCAGGGGACAGGCTACACCTTC CASTSQGTGYTF TRBV5-1 NA NA TRBJ1-2
TGTGCCAGTACAACAAGGGGGAATGGCTACACCTTC CASTTRGNGYTF TRBV27 NA NA TRBJ1-2
TGTGCCAGCAGCGGGACAGAGATTCAAGATACGCAGTATTTT CASSGTEIQDTQYF TRBV6-6 NA TRBD1 TRBJ2-3
TGTGCCAGTAGTATAGGGGCGGGGGGCCACCTTGATACGCAGTATTTT CASSIGAGGHLDTQYF TRBV19 NA TRBD2 TRBJ2-3
TGTGCCAGTAGTATCCGGGACAGGGGAGATACGCAGTATTTT CASSIRDRGDTQYF TRBV19 NA TRBD1 TRBJ2-3
TGTGCCACTACAGGGTCTGAGCGTCAGCCCCAGCATTTT CATTGSERQPQHF TRBV2 NA NA TRBJ1-5
TGTGCCAGCAGCATCGGGGGGGTTGGAAACACCATATATTTT CASSIGGVGNTIYF TRBV25-1 NA NA TRBJ1-3
TGTGCCAGCAGCGTAGCCAGGGCCAATTCACCCCTCCACTTT CASSVARANSPLHF TRBV9 once NA TRBJ1-6
TGTGCCAGTAGTATTCACCCTCGGGACAAAAGTTTCTCTGGGGCCAACGTCCTGACTTTC CASSIHPRDKSFSGANVLTF TRBV19 NA NA TRBJ2-6
TGTGCCAGCAGCTATGGGCTAACAGGGGGCTCTGGAAACACCATATATTTT CASSYGLTGGSGNTIYF TRBV7-9 NA TRBD1 TRBJ1-3
TGTGCCAGTAGTTTGGGACATCCGGAGACCCAGTACTTC CASSLGHPETQYF TRBV19 NA NA TRBJ2-5
TGTGCCAGCAGCTTATCCCCGACAGCACTTACGCAGTATTTT CASSLSPTALTQYF TRBV7-6 NA NA TRBJ2-3
TGTGCCAGCAGCTTCGGGACAGGGGGCGCTTGGGGCAATCAGCCCCAGCATTTT CASSFGTGGAWGNQPQHF TRBV7-8 NA TRBD1 TRBJ1-5
TGTGCCAGCAGCTTGCAGGGCGTGAGCAATCAGCCCCAGCATTTT CASSLQGVSNQPQHF TRBV5-4 NA NA TRBJ1-5
TGTGCCAGTAGGGACAGGGACCAAAACACCGGGGAGCTGTTTTTT CASRDRDQNTGELFF TRBV19 few TRBD1 TRBJ2-2
TGTGCCAGCAGTTTCTACAGGGTAGGCACTGAAGCTTTCTTT CASSFYRVGTEAFF TRBV6-1 NA NA TRBJ1-1
TGCAGCGTACGGACAGGGGAGAACACTGAAGCTTTCTTT CSVRTGENTEAFF TRBV29-1 NA TRBD1 TRBJ1-1
TGCGCCAGCAGCCAAGTAAACAGGGAAACTGGCTACACCTTC CASSQVNRETGYTF TRBV4-1 NA NA TRBJ1-2
TGCGCCAGTAAAATACAGGGATCTAAGGAAGCTTTCTTT CASKIQGSKEAFF TRBV5-1 NA NA TRBJ1-1
TGTGCCAGCAGCTACGGACTTAACTATGGCTACACCTTC CASSYGLNYGYTF TRBV11-2 NA NA TRBJ1-2
TGCGCCAGCAGCCAAGCCGGGACATCTTTACGTGGCTACACCTTC CASSQAGTSLRGYTF TRBV4-1 NA NA TRBJ1-2
TGTGCCTGGAGCTCAGGGTTGGATTCACCCCTCCACTTT CAWSSGLDSPLHF TRBV30 NA NA TRBJ1-6
TGTGCCAGCAGCTTAGGAGTGGGCGTCAGCTCCTACAATGAGCAGTTCTTC CASSLGVGVSSYNEQFF TRBV7-9 few NA TRBJ2-1
TGTGCCTGGACTAAAAGTCGAAACACCATATATTTT CAWTKSRNTIYF TRBV30 NA NA TRBJ1-3
TGTGCCAGCTCCGGGGGGGGGATTTCCTACGAGCAGTACTTC CASSGGGISYEQYF TRBV2 NA TRBD2 TRBJ2-7
TGTGCCTGGGGTGCCCCTCTTAACGAGCAGTACTTC CAWGAPLNEQYF TRBV30 NA NA TRBJ2-7
TGTGCCAGCAGTTACGGCTCTTCGTCTTACTATGGCTACCCCTTC CASSYGSSSYYGYPF TRBV6-5 NA NA TRBJ1-2
TGTGCTTCGAGGTTTTTAGAAAATCAGCCCCAGCATTTT CASRFLENQPQHF TRBV2 once NA TRBJ1-5
TGCGCCAGCAGCGGACCGGTCGGGGTCTACGAGCAGTACTTC CASSGPVGVYEQYF TRBV5-1 NA NA TRBJ2-7
TGTGCCAGCTCACCACCATCCGGGGGGGACACTGAAGCTTTCTTT CASSPPSGGDTEAFF TRBV18 NA NA TRBJ1-1
TGCGCCAGCACCGAACAGGGAAGTAAGGCAGATACGCAGTATTTT CASTEQGSKADTQYF TRBV5-1 NA NA TRBJ2-3
TGTGCCAGTAGTGGGGGACAATTTTGGGACTATGGCTACACCTTC CASSGGQFWDYGYTF TRBV19 NA NA TRBJ1-2
TGTGCCAGCAGCTTAGGGGGCAGGGTTGGCTCCTATAATTCACCCCTCCACTTT CASSLGGRVGSYNSPLHF TRBV7-7 NA NA TRBJ1-6
TGTGCCAGCAGCGGTGGGGGGGGGTACGAGCAGTACTTC CASSGGGGYEQYF TRBV9 few TRBD2 TRBJ2-7
TGCAGCGTTGAAGAACTAGCCAACAATGAGCAGTTCTTC CSVEELANNEQFF TRBV29-1 NA NA TRBJ2-1
TGCGCCAGCAAACAAGCGGGGGGGGTCGGGATCGAGACCCAGTACTTC CASKQAGGVGIETQYF TRBV5-1 NA TRBD2 TRBJ2-5
TGTGCCAGTAGTCTGTATACAGGGACGAATCAGCCCCAGCATTTT CASSLYTGTNQPQHF TRBV19 NA NA TRBJ1-5
TGTGCCACCTCGTCGTGGACAGGGGATAATCAGCCCCAGCATTTT CATSSWTGDNQPQHF TRBV19 NA TRBD1 TRBJ1-5
TGTGCCAGCAGCTCGGGACAGGTCAGCTCCTATAATTCACCCCTCCACTTT CASSSGQVSSYNSPLHF TRBV5-4 NA TRBD1 TRBJ1-6
TGTGCCAGCAGCTTGGCCTTCAGGGGCCGGAACGGGGAGCTGTTTTTT CASSLAFRGRNGELFF TRBV5-6 NA NA TRBJ2-2
TGTGCCAGCGGGGGCACAGCTAACTATGGCTACACCTTC CASGGTANYGYTF TRBV28 NA NA TRBJ1-2
TGTGCCAGCAACGAGGGGGCCTTCACTGAAGCTTTCTTT CASNEGAFTEAFF TRBV6-1 NA TRBD1 TRBJ1-1
TGTGCCAGCAGCCTAAGGGAGATCGACAATCAGCCCCAGCATTTT CASSLREIDNQPQHF TRBV7-3 NA NA TRBJ1-5
TGTGCCAGCTCACGGGACAGGACCCTCTATGGCTACACCTTC CASSRDRTLYGYTF TRBV18 once TRBD1 TRBJ1-2
TGTGCCTGGAGCCCCGGACAGGACTGGGCCAAAAACATTCAGTACTTC CAWSPGQDWAKNIQYF TRBV30 once TRBD1 TRBJ2-4